There are many counts of the clone carrying this TCR beta chain. This entry comes from a study of T cells in Graves' hyperthyroidism and ophthalmopathy. V shed 0 bases and J shed 1 base, with 6 bases lying between them. The length of the CDR3 is 14 residues. Germline V lookup: CDR1 SGHTA, CDR2 FQGNSA. Hyperthyroidism of Graves' type that showed no ophthalmopathy progression within 18 months was stable. Patients were excluded because of uncontrolled infection, other autoimmune disease, pregnancy or lactation. Each 10 ml fresh peripheral blood draw supplied the PBMCs. There were TCR beta CDR3 regions amplified from RNA transcripts. The TCR CDR3 was amplified in a first-round RT-PCR using the HTBI primer set. TCRdb processed the multiplex PCR reads anew with MiXCR; each CDR3 protein has one entry. The data contain 300,000 to 400,000 distinct CDR3 sequences, roughly a fifth of them singletons.

The clonotype comes from a woman aged 45-65 years with Graves' hyperthyroidism. The sample comprised blood. The chain links TRBV7-2 to TRBJ1-1; D possibly corresponds to TRBD1 (6 bases). The CDR3 region has the DNA TGTGCCAGCAGCTTAGCGGGACAGAACACTGAAGCTTTCTTT. This encodes CASSLAGQNTEAFF.